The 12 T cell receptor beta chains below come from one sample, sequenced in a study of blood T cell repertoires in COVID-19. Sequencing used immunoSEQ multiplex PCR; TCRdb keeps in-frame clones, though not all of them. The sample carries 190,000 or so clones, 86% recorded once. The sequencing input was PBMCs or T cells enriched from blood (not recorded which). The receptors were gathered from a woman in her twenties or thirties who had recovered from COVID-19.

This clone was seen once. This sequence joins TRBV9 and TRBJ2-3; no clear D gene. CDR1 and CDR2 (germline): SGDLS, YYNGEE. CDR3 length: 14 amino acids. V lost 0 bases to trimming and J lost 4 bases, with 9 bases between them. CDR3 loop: CASSVVGEADTQYF. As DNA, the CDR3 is TGTGCCAGCAGCGTAGTGGGCGAAGCAGATACGCAGTATTTT.

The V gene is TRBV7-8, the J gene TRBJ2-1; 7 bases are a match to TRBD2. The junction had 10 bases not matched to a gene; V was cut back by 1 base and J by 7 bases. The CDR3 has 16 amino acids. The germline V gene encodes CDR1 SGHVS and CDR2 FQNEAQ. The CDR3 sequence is CASSLVGSGTKNEQFF. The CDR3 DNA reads TGTGCCAGCAGCTTAGTGGGCAGCGGGACTAAGAATGAGCAGTTCTTC.

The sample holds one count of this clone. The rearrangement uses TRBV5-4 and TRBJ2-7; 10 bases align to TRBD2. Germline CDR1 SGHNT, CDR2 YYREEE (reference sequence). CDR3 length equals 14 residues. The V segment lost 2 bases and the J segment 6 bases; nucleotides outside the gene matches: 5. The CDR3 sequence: CASSFIAGGSEQYF. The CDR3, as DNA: TGTGCCAGCAGCTTCATAGCGGGAGGTTCCGAGCAGTACTTC.

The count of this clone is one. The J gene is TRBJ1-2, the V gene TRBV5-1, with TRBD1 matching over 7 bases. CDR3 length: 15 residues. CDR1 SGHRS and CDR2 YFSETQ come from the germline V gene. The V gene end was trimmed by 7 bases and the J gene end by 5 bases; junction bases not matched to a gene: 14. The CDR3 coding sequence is TGCGCCAGCGGCCTTACAGGGGCGGTGGGTTATGGCTACACCTTC. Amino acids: CASGLTGAVGYGYTF.

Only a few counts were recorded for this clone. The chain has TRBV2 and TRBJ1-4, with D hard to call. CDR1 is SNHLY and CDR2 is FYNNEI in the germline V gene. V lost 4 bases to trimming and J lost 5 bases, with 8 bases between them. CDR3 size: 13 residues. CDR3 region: CASSALRNEKLFF. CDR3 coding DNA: TGTGCCAGCAGTGCACTGAGAAATGAAAAACTGTTTTTT.

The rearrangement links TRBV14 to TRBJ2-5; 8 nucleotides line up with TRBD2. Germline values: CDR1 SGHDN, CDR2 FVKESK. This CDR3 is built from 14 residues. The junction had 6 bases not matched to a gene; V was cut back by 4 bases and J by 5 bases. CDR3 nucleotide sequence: TGTGCCAGCAGCCGGGGACTAGGGATGGAGACCCAGTACTTC. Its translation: CASSRGLGMETQYF.

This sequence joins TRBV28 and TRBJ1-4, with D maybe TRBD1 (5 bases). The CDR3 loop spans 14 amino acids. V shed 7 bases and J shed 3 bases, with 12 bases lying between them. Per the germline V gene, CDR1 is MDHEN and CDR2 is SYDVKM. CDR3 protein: CASTSTVANEKLFF. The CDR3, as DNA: TGTGCCAGCACCTCGACAGTTGCTAATGAAAAACTGTTTTTT.

Written as DNA, the CDR3 is TGTGCCAGCAGCCTGGGAGCCGGGACTTTGAAAGAGACCCAGTACTTC. Amino acid sequence: CASSLGAGTLKETQYF. The V gene is TRBV5-5, the J gene TRBJ2-5; perhaps TRBD2 as D (6 bases). Trimming stripped 4 bases from V and 3 bases from J, with 19 bases between. Germline lookup yields CDR1 SGHKS and CDR2 YYEKEE (reference sequence). The CDR3 runs to 16 residues. Full variable domain (remainder filled in from reference TRBV5-5 and TRBJ2-5): DAGVTQSPTHLIKTRGQQVTLRCSPISGHKSVSWYQQVLGQGPQFIFQYYEKEERGRGNFPDRFSARQFPNYSSELNVNALLLGDSALYLCASSLGAGTLKETQYFGPGTRLLVL.

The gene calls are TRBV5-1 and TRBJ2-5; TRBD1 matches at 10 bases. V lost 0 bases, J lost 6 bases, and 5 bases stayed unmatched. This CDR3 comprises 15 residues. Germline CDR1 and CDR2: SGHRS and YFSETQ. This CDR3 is CASSLGGQGTKTQYF. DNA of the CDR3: TGCGCCAGCAGCTTGGGGGGACAGGGGACGAAGACCCAGTACTTC.

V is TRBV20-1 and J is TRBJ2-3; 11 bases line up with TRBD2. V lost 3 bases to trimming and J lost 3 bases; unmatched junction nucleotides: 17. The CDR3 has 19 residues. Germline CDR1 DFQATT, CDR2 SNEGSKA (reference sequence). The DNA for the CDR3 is TGCAGTGCTAGTGGGCCTAGCGGGAGGTCGGGGATCGAGACAGATACGCAGTATTTT. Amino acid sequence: CSASGPSGRSGIETDTQYF.

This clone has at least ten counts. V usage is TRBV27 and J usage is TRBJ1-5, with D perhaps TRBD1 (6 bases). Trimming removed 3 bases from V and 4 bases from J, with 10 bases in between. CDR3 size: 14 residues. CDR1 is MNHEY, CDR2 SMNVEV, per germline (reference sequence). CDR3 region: CASSFQGPNQPQHF. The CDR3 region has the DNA TGTGCCAGCAGTTTTCAGGGGCCTAATCAGCCCCAGCATTTT.

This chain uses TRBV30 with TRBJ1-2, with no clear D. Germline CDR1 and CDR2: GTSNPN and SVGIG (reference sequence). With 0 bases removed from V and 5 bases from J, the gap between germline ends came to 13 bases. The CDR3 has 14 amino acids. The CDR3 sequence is CAWSVSSGRYGYTF. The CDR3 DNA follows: TGTGCCTGGAGTGTATCAAGCGGGAGGTATGGCTACACCTTC.